The T cell receptor (beta chain) described here comes from a study of T-cell reconstitution after alpha-beta-depleted transplantation in children. Whole-study findings and limits: Reportedly, only several hundred clones from non-depleted graft cells drove alpha-beta T-cell counts at about two months. For some patients, TCRbeta diversity was high at day 60 because of recipient T cells and thymic progenitors that survived. From newly produced T cells came most of the T-cell counts and diversity one year after transplant.

Trimming pared 0 bases from V and 7 bases from J, leaving 16 bases between. The CDR3 length is 16 residues. Germline CDR1 reads LGHNA; CDR2 reads YSLEER. Preparation of the TCRbeta library involved a method that used unique molecular identifiers. TCRdb re-derived calls from the PCR reads in MiXCR, one entry per CDR3 protein. Of 30,000 to 40,000 distinct CDR3 sequences listed, around 7% are singletons. Ten or more counts support this clonotype. Its antigen is undetermined. This clonotype was sampled from a child under two years old who had a stem cell transplant for acute myeloid leukemia, so the T cells may come from the graft donor. Sequenced here: peripheral blood, sampled 60 days after TCRalphabeta/CD19-depleted stem cell transplant. V usage is TRBV4-3 and J usage is TRBJ2-4; D ambiguous. This CDR3 is CASSQELRPGPNIQYF. The CDR3 coding sequence is TGCGCCAGCAGCCAAGAGTTGCGCCCTGGCCCCAACATTCAGTACTTC.